Listed below are T cell receptor beta chains from one sample, sequenced in a study of blood T cells in healthy people across ages. TCRdb fed the 5' RACE reads into MiXCR, producing one record per CDR3 protein. The profile shows about 560,000 distinct CDR3 sequences, over 25% of them singletons. These data also formed part of another study, on T cells of mothers and their children.

The sample comprised blood. The receptors were sampled from a boy between 2 and 10 years old in good health. Both conserved end residues are part of each CDR3. Each record gives: D gene, clone size, V gene, J gene, CDR3 protein, CDR3 DNA. D genes are given only for firm matches. Clone size is not always given. Where it is, it says once, few, many or a class for expanded clones.

d_call: TRBD2; clone_size: .; v_call: TRBV20-1; j_call: TRBJ2-7; cdr3_aa: CSVAGVTPPYEQYF; cdr3_nt: TGCAGTGTTGCGGGAGTAACCCCGCCCTACGAGCAGTACTTC
d_call: TRBD2; clone_size: .; v_call: TRBV6-5; j_call: TRBJ2-5; cdr3_aa: CASSYGAGARETQYF; cdr3_nt: TGTGCCAGCAGTTACGGAGCGGGGGCCCGGGAGACCCAGTACTTC
d_call: .; clone_size: .; v_call: TRBV30; j_call: TRBJ2-1; cdr3_aa: CAWSVGQQGINEQFF; cdr3_nt: TGTGCCTGGAGTGTCGGCCAGCAAGGCATCAATGAGCAGTTCTTC
d_call: TRBD1; clone_size: few; v_call: TRBV10-2; j_call: TRBJ2-4; cdr3_aa: CASSEFRQGDNKNIQYF; cdr3_nt: TGCGCCAGCAGTGAATTTCGACAGGGGGATAACAAAAACATTCAGTACTTC
d_call: .; clone_size: few; v_call: TRBV29-1; j_call: TRBJ2-3; cdr3_aa: CSVEGGGEGLSTDTQYF; cdr3_nt: TGCAGCGTCGAAGGGGGTGGAGAGGGCCTTAGCACAGATACGCAGTATTTT
d_call: .; clone_size: .; v_call: TRBV30; j_call: TRBJ2-7; cdr3_aa: CAWSVRGLSSYEQYF; cdr3_nt: TGTGCCTGGAGTGTACGAGGCCTCTCCTCCTACGAGCAGTACTTC
d_call: TRBD1; clone_size: .; v_call: TRBV4-3; j_call: TRBJ2-2; cdr3_aa: CASSQDTGQGAGELFF; cdr3_nt: TGCGCCAGCAGCCAAGATACGGGCCAGGGGGCCGGGGAGCTGTTTTTT
d_call: .; clone_size: .; v_call: TRBV6-2/TRBV6-3; j_call: TRBJ2-1; cdr3_aa: CASSVEGLGEQFF; cdr3_nt: TGTGCCAGCAGTGTGGAGGGCCTGGGTGAGCAGTTCTTC
d_call: .; clone_size: .; v_call: TRBV2; j_call: TRBJ2-3; cdr3_aa: CASMSAEGTQYF; cdr3_nt: TGTGCCAGCATGTCCGCCGAGGGTACGCAGTATTTT
d_call: .; clone_size: .; v_call: TRBV6-5; j_call: TRBJ1-1; cdr3_aa: CASSYTGSPEAFF; cdr3_nt: TGTGCCAGCAGTTACACAGGGAGTCCTGAAGCTTTCTTT
d_call: .; clone_size: .; v_call: TRBV3-1; j_call: TRBJ2-2; cdr3_aa: CASSQPYTGELFF; cdr3_nt: TGTGCCAGCAGCCAGCCCTACACCGGGGAGCTGTTTTTT
d_call: TRBD1; clone_size: .; v_call: TRBV5-5; j_call: TRBJ2-7; cdr3_aa: CASSYSGTVSYEQYF; cdr3_nt: TGTGCCAGCAGCTATTCCGGGACAGTCTCCTACGAGCAGTACTTC
d_call: .; clone_size: .; v_call: TRBV7-9; j_call: TRBJ1-1; cdr3_aa: CASSLKPREAFF; cdr3_nt: TGTGCCAGCAGCTTAAAGCCCCGTGAAGCTTTCTTT
d_call: .; clone_size: .; v_call: TRBV12-5; j_call: TRBJ2-1; cdr3_aa: CASGLGSLYNEQFF; cdr3_nt: TGTGCTAGTGGTTTAGGGAGTCTCTACAATGAGCAGTTCTTC
d_call: .; clone_size: few; v_call: TRBV24-1; j_call: TRBJ2-5; cdr3_aa: CATSEIGRETQYF; cdr3_nt: TGTGCCACCAGTGAGATAGGGCGGGAGACCCAGTACTTC
d_call: TRBD1; clone_size: .; v_call: TRBV7-2; j_call: TRBJ1-6; cdr3_aa: CASSLVRTGVNSPLHF; cdr3_nt: TGTGCCAGCAGCTTAGTACGGACAGGGGTCAATTCACCCCTCCACTTT
d_call: .; clone_size: .; v_call: TRBV3-1; j_call: TRBJ1-1; cdr3_aa: CASSQVLLNTEAFF; cdr3_nt: TGTGCCAGCAGCCAAGTTCTCCTGAACACTGAAGCTTTCTTT
d_call: TRBD2; clone_size: .; v_call: TRBV9; j_call: TRBJ2-6; cdr3_aa: CASSGTGGIGANVLTF; cdr3_nt: TGTGCCAGCAGCGGAACGGGGGGGATTGGGGCCAACGTCCTGACTTTC
d_call: .; clone_size: few; v_call: TRBV4-1; j_call: TRBJ1-1; cdr3_aa: CASSLSDRNTEAFF; cdr3_nt: TGCGCCAGCAGCCTTTCGGACAGGAACACTGAAGCTTTCTTT
d_call: .; clone_size: .; v_call: TRBV28; j_call: TRBJ1-2; cdr3_aa: CATLWSQLPLPYGYTF; cdr3_nt: TGTGCCACCCTATGGTCACAACTCCCTTTGCCCTATGGCTACACCTTC
d_call: TRBD2; clone_size: .; v_call: TRBV5-1; j_call: TRBJ2-7; cdr3_aa: CASSSEREVSYEQYF; cdr3_nt: TGCGCCAGCAGCAGCGAGCGGGAGGTCTCCTACGAGCAGTACTTC
d_call: .; clone_size: few; v_call: TRBV30; j_call: TRBJ2-2; cdr3_aa: CAWSRQSTGELFF; cdr3_nt: TGTGCCTGGAGTAGACAGAGCACCGGGGAGCTGTTTTTT
d_call: .; clone_size: .; v_call: TRBV14; j_call: TRBJ2-7; cdr3_aa: CASSPKPGVSSYEQYF; cdr3_nt: TGTGCCAGCAGCCCTAAACCAGGGGTGTCATCCTACGAGCAGTACTTC
d_call: .; clone_size: .; v_call: TRBV29-1; j_call: TRBJ2-1; cdr3_aa: CSVEESSYNEQFF; cdr3_nt: TGCAGCGTTGAAGAGAGCTCCTACAATGAGCAGTTCTTC
d_call: .; clone_size: .; v_call: TRBV4-3; j_call: TRBJ1-2; cdr3_aa: CASSQDTGDTYGHTF; cdr3_nt: TGCGCCAGCAGCCAAGATACCGGAGATACGTATGGCCACACCTTC
d_call: .; clone_size: .; v_call: TRBV18; j_call: TRBJ2-5; cdr3_aa: CASSPINYDPETQYF; cdr3_nt: TGTGCCAGCTCACCAATCAATTACGACCCAGAGACCCAGTACTTC